This TCR beta chain was sequenced for a study of blood T cell repertoires in COVID-19. In the study overall: Spain, Italy and the United States supplied samples that represented acute and convalescent COVID-19.

This clone was seen only a few times. Using immunoSEQ multiplex PCR, the repertoire was profiled, and TCRdb retains in-frame clones only, with some absent. The sample has roughly 97,000 clones, 84% seen once. With 6 bases removed from V and 2 bases from J, the gap between germline ends came to 11 bases. The CDR3 consists of 14 residues. The V gene's germline CDR1 is SNHLY and CDR2 FYNNEI. This sequence joins TRBV2 and TRBJ1-5; no firm D call. The specimen was peripheral blood. This TCR was recovered from a man aged 60 to 75 with acute or convalescent COVID-19. The CDR3 nucleotides are TGTGCCAGCAGGGCCGACACTGGCAATCAGCCCCAGCATTTT. Translating gives CASRADTGNQPQHF.